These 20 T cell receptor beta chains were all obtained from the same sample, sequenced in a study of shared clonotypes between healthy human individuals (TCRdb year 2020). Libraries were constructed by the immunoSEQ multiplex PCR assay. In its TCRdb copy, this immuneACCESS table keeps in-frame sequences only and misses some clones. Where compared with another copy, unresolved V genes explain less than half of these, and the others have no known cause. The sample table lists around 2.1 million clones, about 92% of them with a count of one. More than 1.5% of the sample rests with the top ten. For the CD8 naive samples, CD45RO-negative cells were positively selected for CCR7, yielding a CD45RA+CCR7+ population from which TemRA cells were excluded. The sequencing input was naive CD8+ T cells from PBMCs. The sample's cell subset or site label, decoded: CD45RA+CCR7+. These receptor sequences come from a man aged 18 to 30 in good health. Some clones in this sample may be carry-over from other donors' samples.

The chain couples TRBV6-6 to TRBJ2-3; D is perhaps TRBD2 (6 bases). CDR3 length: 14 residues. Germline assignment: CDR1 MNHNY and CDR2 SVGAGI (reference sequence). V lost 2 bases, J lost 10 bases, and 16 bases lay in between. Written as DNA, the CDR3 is TGTGCCAGCAGTTACGCGGAGGGCGGAGTGGCGCAGTATTTT. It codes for CASSYAEGGVAQYF.

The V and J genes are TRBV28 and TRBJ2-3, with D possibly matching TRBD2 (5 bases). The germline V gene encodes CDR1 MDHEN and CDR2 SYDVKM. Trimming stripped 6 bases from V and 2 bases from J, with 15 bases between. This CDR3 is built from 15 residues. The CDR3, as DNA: TGTGCCAGCAGACAAGATAGCGATACCACAGATACGCAGTATTTT. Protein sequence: CASRQDSDTTDTQYF.

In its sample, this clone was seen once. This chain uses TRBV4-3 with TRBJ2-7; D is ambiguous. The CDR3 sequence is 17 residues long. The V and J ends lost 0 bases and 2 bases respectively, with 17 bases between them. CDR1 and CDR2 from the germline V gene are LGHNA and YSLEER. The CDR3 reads CASSQDITVQATYEQYF. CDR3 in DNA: TGCGCCAGCAGCCAAGATATAACCGTTCAAGCAACCTACGAGCAGTACTTC.

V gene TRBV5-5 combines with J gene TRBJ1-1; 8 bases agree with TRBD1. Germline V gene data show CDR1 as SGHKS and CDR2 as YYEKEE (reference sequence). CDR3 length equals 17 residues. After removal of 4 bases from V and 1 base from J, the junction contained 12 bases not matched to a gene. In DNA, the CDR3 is TGTGCCAGCAGCGAGGTGAACAGGGGGATGGGGAACACTGAAGCTTTCTTT. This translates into CASSEVNRGMGNTEAFF.

The CDR3 is CASSYVAEQYF. The CDR3 DNA follows: TGTGCCAGCAGTTACGTCGCCGAGCAGTACTTC. V gene TRBV6-5 combines with J gene TRBJ2-7; the D is unclear. Looked up from germline, CDR1 is MNHEY and CDR2 is SVGAGI. This CDR3 is built from 11 residues. Trimming pared 2 bases from V and 6 bases from J, leaving 5 bases between.

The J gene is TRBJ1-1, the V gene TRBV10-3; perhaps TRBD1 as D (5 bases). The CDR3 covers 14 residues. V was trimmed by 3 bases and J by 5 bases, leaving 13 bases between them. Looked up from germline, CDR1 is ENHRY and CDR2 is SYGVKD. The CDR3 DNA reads TGTGCCATCAGTGACGGCAGGGACGGTACTGAAGCTTTCTTT. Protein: CAISDGRDGTEAFF.

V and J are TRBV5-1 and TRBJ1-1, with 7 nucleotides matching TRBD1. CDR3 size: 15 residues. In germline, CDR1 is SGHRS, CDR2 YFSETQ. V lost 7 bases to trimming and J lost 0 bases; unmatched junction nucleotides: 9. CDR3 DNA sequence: TGCGCCAGCCGTCAGTTACAGGGGATGAACACTGAAGCTTTCTTT. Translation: CASRQLQGMNTEAFF.

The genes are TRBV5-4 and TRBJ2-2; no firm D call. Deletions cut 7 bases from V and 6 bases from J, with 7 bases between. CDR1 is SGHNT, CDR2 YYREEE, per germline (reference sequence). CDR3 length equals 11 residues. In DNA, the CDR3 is TGTGCCAGCCAGGAAGCCGGGGAGCTGTTTTTT. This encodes CASQEAGELFF.

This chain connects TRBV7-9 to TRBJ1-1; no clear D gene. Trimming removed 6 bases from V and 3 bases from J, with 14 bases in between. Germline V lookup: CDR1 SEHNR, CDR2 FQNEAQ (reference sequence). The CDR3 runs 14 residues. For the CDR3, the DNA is TGTGCCAGCAGAGTCGGGGTCCGGGACACTGAAGCTTTCTTT. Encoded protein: CASRVGVRDTEAFF.

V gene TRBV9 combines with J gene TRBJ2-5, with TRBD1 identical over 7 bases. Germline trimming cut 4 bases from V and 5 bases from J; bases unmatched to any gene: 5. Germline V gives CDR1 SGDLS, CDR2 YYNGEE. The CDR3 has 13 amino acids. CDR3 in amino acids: CASSNDRAETQYF. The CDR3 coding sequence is TGTGCCAGCAGCAACGACAGGGCGGAGACCCAGTACTTC.

The CDR3, as DNA: TGTGCCAGCAGCCCTGAGCGGGGAGAGTATGAGCAGTTCTTC. Its protein is CASSPERGEYEQFF. The chain employs TRBV9 and TRBJ2-1; TRBD2 matches at 7 bases. The V gene end was trimmed by 4 bases and the J gene end by 8 bases; junction bases not matched to a gene: 9. The germline CDR1 and CDR2 sequences are SGDLS and YYNGEE. CDR3 length equals 14 residues. The full variable domain, completed using reference TRBV9 and TRBJ2-1, is DSGVTQTPKHLITATGQRVTLRCSPRSGDLSVYWYQQSLDQGLQFLIQYYNGEERAKGNILERFSAQQFPDLHSELNLSSLELGDSALYFCASSPERGEYEQFFGPGTRLTVL.

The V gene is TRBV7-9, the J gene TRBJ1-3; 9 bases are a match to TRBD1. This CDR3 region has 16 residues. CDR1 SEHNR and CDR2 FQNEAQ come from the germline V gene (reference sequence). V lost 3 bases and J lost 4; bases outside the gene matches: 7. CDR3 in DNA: TGTGCCAGCAGCTTGGCACAGGGGGCGAGGGGAAACACCATATATTTT. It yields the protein CASSLAQGARGNTIYF.

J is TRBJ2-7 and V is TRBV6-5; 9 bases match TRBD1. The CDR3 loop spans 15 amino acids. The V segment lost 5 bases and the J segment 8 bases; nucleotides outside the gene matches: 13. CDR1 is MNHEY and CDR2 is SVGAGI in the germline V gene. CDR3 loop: CASSTTRTGEGKQYF. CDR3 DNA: TGTGCCAGCAGTACCACCCGGACAGGGGAGGGGAAGCAGTACTTC.

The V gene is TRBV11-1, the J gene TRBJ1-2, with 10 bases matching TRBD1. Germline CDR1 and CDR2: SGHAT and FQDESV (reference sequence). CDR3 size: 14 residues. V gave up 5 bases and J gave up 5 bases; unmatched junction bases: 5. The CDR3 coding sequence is TGTGCCAGCAGCCCAAGGACAGGGGGTTATGGCTACACCTTC. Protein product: CASSPRTGGYGYTF.

This chain's CDR3 is CASSSSAGAYNEQFF. The CDR3 nucleotides read TGTGCCAGCAGTTCATCGGCAGGGGCCTACAATGAGCAGTTCTTC. The chain has TRBV27 and TRBJ2-1, with D possibly TRBD1 on 6 matching bases. CDR1 and CDR2 from the germline V gene are MNHEY and SMNVEV (reference sequence). The CDR3 totals 15 residues. The V end lost 4 bases, the J end lost 2 bases, and 12 bases lay between the germline ends.

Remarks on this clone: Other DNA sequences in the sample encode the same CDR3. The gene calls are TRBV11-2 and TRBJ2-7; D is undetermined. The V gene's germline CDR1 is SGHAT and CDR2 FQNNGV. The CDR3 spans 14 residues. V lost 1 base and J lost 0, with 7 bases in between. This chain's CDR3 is CASSLVRSSYEQYF. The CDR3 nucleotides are TGTGCCAGCAGCTTAGTGAGGAGCTCCTACGAGCAGTACTTC.

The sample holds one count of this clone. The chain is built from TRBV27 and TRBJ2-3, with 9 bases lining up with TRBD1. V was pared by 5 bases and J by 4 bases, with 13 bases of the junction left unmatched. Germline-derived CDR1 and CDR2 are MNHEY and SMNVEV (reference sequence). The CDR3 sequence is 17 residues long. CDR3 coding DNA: TGTGCCAGCAGTCCAGGTCCCGGGACAGGGTCTGCAGATACGCAGTATTTT. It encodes CASSPGPGTGSADTQYF.

For the CDR3, the DNA is TGTGCCAGCAGCGTCGAGGGCGCGGGAGGTGGAGATACGCAGTATTTT. Amino acid sequence: CASSVEGAGGGDTQYF. The V and J genes are TRBV7-3 and TRBJ2-3; 8 nucleotides agree with TRBD2. Germline trimming cut 5 bases from V and 5 bases from J; bases unmatched to any gene: 12. CDR1 is SGHTA, CDR2 FQGTGA, per germline. CDR3 length: 16 residues.

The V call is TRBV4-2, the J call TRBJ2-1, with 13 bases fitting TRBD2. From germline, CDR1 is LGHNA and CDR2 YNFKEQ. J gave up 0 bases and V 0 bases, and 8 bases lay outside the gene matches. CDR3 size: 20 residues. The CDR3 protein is CASSQDLGTSGASSYNEQFF. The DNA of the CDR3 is TGTGCCAGCAGCCAAGATCTAGGGACTAGCGGGGCTAGCTCCTACAATGAGCAGTTCTTC.

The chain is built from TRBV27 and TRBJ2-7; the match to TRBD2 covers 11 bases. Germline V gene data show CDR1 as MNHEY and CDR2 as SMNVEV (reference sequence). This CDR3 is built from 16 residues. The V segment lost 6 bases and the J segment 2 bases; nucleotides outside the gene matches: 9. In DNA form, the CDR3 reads TGTGCCAGCAGCCTCGGGACTAGCGGATATACCTACGAGCAGTACTTC. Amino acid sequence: CASSLGTSGYTYEQYF.